Listed below are T cell receptor beta chains from one sample, sequenced in a study of cytomegalovirus exposure and HLA in healthy donors. Some clones are missing from TCRdb's copy, which holds only in-frame ones; the method was immunoSEQ multiplex PCR. The sample consists of about 140,000 clones, about 80% of them appearing once. What was sequenced was PBMCs. Receptor source: a male donor in good health and CMV-seropositive. The CDR3 runs from the conserved cysteine through the conserved F or W. The order of the fields is J gene, D gene, V gene, clone size, CDR3 protein, CDR3 DNA. A D gene is named only where the DNA matches it firmly. Rows may omit the clone size; those that give it use once, few, many or a size class.

j_gene: TRBJ2-1; d_gene: TRBD1; v_gene: TRBV29-1; abundance: .; CDR3aa: CSADRGNYNEQFF; CDR3nt: TGCAGCGCCGACAGGGGGAACTACAATGAGCAGTTCTTC
j_gene: TRBJ2-1; d_gene: TRBD1; v_gene: TRBV7-7; abundance: once; CDR3aa: CASSLEGTGGGQFF; CDR3nt: TGTGCTAGCAGCTTAGAAGGGACAGGGGGCGGGCAGTTCTTC
j_gene: TRBJ2-3; d_gene: .; v_gene: TRBV30; abundance: .; CDR3aa: CAWKKQPSTDTQYF; CDR3nt: TGTGCCTGGAAAAAACAGCCTAGCACAGATACGCAGTATTTT
j_gene: TRBJ1-5; d_gene: .; v_gene: TRBV7-7; abundance: .; CDR3aa: CASSLAEGRARSNQPQHF; CDR3nt: TGTGCTAGCAGCTTAGCGGAGGGCCGGGCCCGCAGCAATCAGCCCCAGCATTTT
j_gene: TRBJ1-1; d_gene: .; v_gene: TRBV6-4; abundance: .; CDR3aa: CASVFLQGHAEAFF; CDR3nt: TGTGCCAGCGTATTCCTCCAGGGGCACGCTGAAGCTTTCTTT
j_gene: TRBJ1-2; d_gene: .; v_gene: TRBV5-1; abundance: .; CDR3aa: CASSMDSSNYGYTF; CDR3nt: TGCGCCAGCAGCATGGACAGCTCCAACTATGGCTACACCTTC
j_gene: TRBJ2-7; d_gene: .; v_gene: TRBV20-1; abundance: .; CDR3aa: CSARGPYEQYF; CDR3nt: TGCAGTGCTAGAGGGCCCTACGAGCAGTACTTC
j_gene: TRBJ2-5; d_gene: TRBD1; v_gene: TRBV5-1; abundance: once; CDR3aa: CASSLGQGVWTQYF; CDR3nt: TGCGCCAGCAGCTTGGGGCAGGGGGTGTGGACCCAGTACTTC
j_gene: TRBJ2-7; d_gene: TRBD1; v_gene: TRBV28; abundance: .; CDR3aa: CASSSPTGGEYEQYF; CDR3nt: TGTGCCAGCAGTTCACCGACAGGGGGCGAATACGAGCAGTACTTC
j_gene: TRBJ2-7; d_gene: TRBD1; v_gene: TRBV27; abundance: once; CDR3aa: CASSHRQGRYEQYF; CDR3nt: TGTGCCAGCAGCCACCGACAGGGCCGTTACGAGCAGTACTTC
j_gene: TRBJ1-6; d_gene: TRBD1; v_gene: TRBV18; abundance: once; CDR3aa: CASSPGTVSPLHF; CDR3nt: TGTGCCAGCTCACCTGGGACAGTTTCACCCCTCCACTTT
j_gene: TRBJ1-3; d_gene: TRBD1; v_gene: TRBV15; abundance: few; CDR3aa: CATSTTPGQGPWDTIYF; CDR3nt: TGTGCCACCAGCACAACTCCGGGACAGGGCCCATGGGACACCATATATTTT
j_gene: TRBJ2-7; d_gene: .; v_gene: TRBV30; abundance: .; CDR3aa: CAWGAVYRSYEQYF; CDR3nt: TGTGCCTGGGGAGCGGTTTACCGATCCTACGAGCAGTACTTC
j_gene: TRBJ1-4; d_gene: .; v_gene: TRBV28; abundance: .; CDR3aa: CASSLTSTNEKLFF; CDR3nt: TGTGCCAGCAGTTTAACTTCAACTAATGAAAAACTGTTTTTT
j_gene: TRBJ2-2; d_gene: TRBD2; v_gene: TRBV4-2; abundance: few; CDR3aa: CASRLAGDPPTGELFF; CDR3nt: TGTGCCAGCAGACTAGCGGGAGACCCTCCCACCGGGGAGCTGTTTTTT
j_gene: TRBJ2-1; d_gene: .; v_gene: TRBV10-3; abundance: .; CDR3aa: CAISEPDRYSSYNEQFF; CDR3nt: TGTGCCATCAGTGAGCCTGACAGGTATAGCTCCTACAATGAGCAGTTCTTC
j_gene: TRBJ1-2; d_gene: TRBD1; v_gene: TRBV28; abundance: .; CDR3aa: CASSSGQGASEYGYTF; CDR3nt: TGTGCCAGCAGTTCCGGACAGGGGGCTTCGGAGTATGGCTACACCTTC
j_gene: TRBJ2-3; d_gene: .; v_gene: TRBV9; abundance: .; CDR3aa: CASSAGTHTDTQYF; CDR3nt: TGTGCCAGCAGCGCGGGGACTCACACAGATACGCAGTATTTT
j_gene: TRBJ2-5; d_gene: TRBD2; v_gene: TRBV4-1; abundance: once; CDR3aa: CASSQLAGAPETQYF; CDR3nt: TGCGCCAGCAGCCAACTAGCGGGGGCCCCTGAGACCCAGTACTTC
j_gene: TRBJ2-5; d_gene: TRBD1; v_gene: TRBV6-4; abundance: .; CDR3aa: CAGKRDREQETQYF; CDR3nt: TGTGCCGGCAAGAGGGACAGGGAACAAGAGACCCAGTACTTC
j_gene: TRBJ1-1; d_gene: .; v_gene: TRBV27; abundance: .; CDR3aa: CASSSGHANTEAFF; CDR3nt: TGTGCCAGCAGTTCGGGACATGCGAACACTGAAGCTTTCTTT
j_gene: TRBJ2-3; d_gene: TRBD2; v_gene: TRBV11-2; abundance: .; CDR3aa: CASSSWAGGSTDTQYF; CDR3nt: TGTGCCAGCAGCTCCTGGGCGGGGGGGAGCACAGATACGCAGTATTTT
j_gene: TRBJ2-7; d_gene: .; v_gene: TRBV28; abundance: .; CDR3aa: CASSLGPLSYEQYF; CDR3nt: TGTGCCAGCAGTTTAGGGCCTCTCTCCTACGAGCAGTACTTC
j_gene: TRBJ1-1; d_gene: TRBD1; v_gene: TRBV18; abundance: .; CDR3aa: CASEGTGMNTEAFF; CDR3nt: TGTGCCAGCGAGGGGACAGGGATGAACACTGAAGCTTTCTTT
j_gene: TRBJ1-3; d_gene: .; v_gene: TRBV7-9; abundance: .; CDR3aa: CASSSNSGTPGNTIYF; CDR3nt: TGTGCCAGCAGCTCAAACTCCGGGACTCCGGGAAACACCATATATTTT
j_gene: TRBJ1-2; d_gene: TRBD1; v_gene: TRBV6-5; abundance: .; CDR3aa: CASSLGQGTNYGYTF; CDR3nt: TGTGCCAGCAGTTTGGGACAGGGCACTAACTATGGCTACACCTTC
j_gene: TRBJ2-1; d_gene: TRBD2; v_gene: TRBV7-3; abundance: .; CDR3aa: CASSLGSLRGVDDYSYNEQFF; CDR3nt: TGTGCCAGCAGCTTAGGATCCCTACGGGGGGTCGACGATTACTCCTACAATGAGCAGTTCTTC
j_gene: TRBJ2-7; d_gene: TRBD2; v_gene: TRBV5-8; abundance: .; CDR3aa: CASDPGLAGSVVQQYF; CDR3nt: TGTGCCAGCGACCCGGGACTAGCGGGGTCCGTGGTTCAGCAGTACTTC
j_gene: TRBJ1-2; d_gene: .; v_gene: TRBV15; abundance: .; CDR3aa: CATSRDRGAGSDGYTF; CDR3nt: TGTGCCACCAGCAGAGATCGGGGAGCGGGATCCGATGGCTACACCTTC
j_gene: TRBJ1-6; d_gene: TRBD1; v_gene: TRBV6-5; abundance: .; CDR3aa: CASTGTGEDWSPLHF; CDR3nt: TGTGCCAGCACCGGGACAGGGGAGGATTGGTCACCCCTCCACTTT
j_gene: TRBJ2-7; d_gene: TRBD1; v_gene: TRBV9; abundance: once; CDR3aa: CASSVDPGTGAYEQYF; CDR3nt: TGTGCCAGCAGCGTAGATCCGGGGACAGGGGCCTACGAGCAGTACTTC
j_gene: TRBJ2-3; d_gene: .; v_gene: TRBV28; abundance: .; CDR3aa: CASSPGQTSDTQYF; CDR3nt: TGTGCCAGCAGCCCCGGACAGACTTCAGATACGCAGTATTTT
j_gene: TRBJ2-5; d_gene: TRBD2; v_gene: TRBV28; abundance: .; CDR3aa: CASSLGLAGGEETQYF; CDR3nt: TGTGCCAGCAGTTTAGGTCTAGCGGGAGGTGAGGAGACCCAGTACTTC
j_gene: TRBJ1-6; d_gene: .; v_gene: TRBV6-5; abundance: .; CDR3aa: CASAGQRNSPLHF; CDR3nt: TGTGCCAGCGCCGGACAAAGAAATTCACCCCTCCACTTT
j_gene: TRBJ2-2; d_gene: TRBD2; v_gene: TRBV30; abundance: .; CDR3aa: CAWSGNKISTSGNTGELFF; CDR3nt: TGTGCCTGGAGTGGCAACAAAATCTCGACTAGCGGGAACACCGGGGAGCTGTTTTTT
j_gene: TRBJ2-3; d_gene: TRBD2; v_gene: TRBV25-1; abundance: .; CDR3aa: CASSDGTSGRASTDTQYF; CDR3nt: TGTGCCAGCAGTGATGGGACTAGCGGGAGGGCTAGCACAGATACGCAGTATTTT
j_gene: TRBJ2-7; d_gene: .; v_gene: TRBV6-5; abundance: once; CDR3aa: CASSSAPRGLTYEQYF; CDR3nt: TGTGCCAGCAGTTCTGCCCCTAGGGGACTGACCTACGAGCAGTACTTC
j_gene: TRBJ2-5; d_gene: TRBD1; v_gene: TRBV5-4; abundance: .; CDR3aa: CASSTQGAGETQYF; CDR3nt: TGTGCCAGCAGCACACAGGGGGCCGGGGAGACCCAGTACTTC
j_gene: TRBJ1-5; d_gene: .; v_gene: TRBV13; abundance: .; CDR3aa: CASSLGSQPQHF; CDR3nt: TGTGCCAGCAGCTTAGGGAGTCAGCCCCAGCATTTT
j_gene: TRBJ1-4; d_gene: .; v_gene: TRBV6-6; abundance: .; CDR3aa: CATCEPRQIAEKLFF; CDR3nt: TGTGCCACATGCGAGCCGAGGCAAATCGCTGAAAAACTGTTTTTT